The T cell receptor beta chain described here comes from a study of a mutant IDH1 vaccine in newly diagnosed glioma. Study summary: The sex distribution of treated patients was about 60% male and about 40% female, with a mean age of around 43 years.

This clone has more than one count but fewer than ten. The antigen is not known. The CDR3 length is 15 residues. Deletions cut 6 bases from V and 4 bases from J, with 18 bases between. Germline values: CDR1 KGHSH, CDR2 LQKENI. The time point denotes: week 47, end of study. The content of each vaccine dose was 300 ug of mutant IDH1 20-mer peptide, and topical imiquimod accompanied it. Profiling relied on immunoSEQ multiplex PCR, and the TCRdb table lists in-frame clones only, not all of them. Of tens of thousands of clones in the sample, 65% are singletons; the top ten hold 4.8%. The chain joins TRBV18 to TRBJ2-5; TRBD1 or TRBD2 may be the D gene (6 bases each). The source of this sequence is a man in his forties with glioma. Some clones in this sample may be carry-over from other donors' samples. The input for sequencing was peripheral blood mononuclear cells (PBMCs), taken from a glioma patient whose treatment included an IDH1 peptide vaccine. The CDR3 loop reads CASSPRGQGGETQYF. CDR3 bases: TGTGCCAGCTCGCCTCGGGGGCAGGGCGGAGAGACCCAGTACTTC. The full variable domain, its missing parts supplied by reference TRBV18 and TRBJ2-5, is NAGVMQNPRHLVRRRGQEARLRCSPMKGHSHVYWYRQLPEEGLKFMVYLQKENIIDESGMPKERFSAEFPKEGPSILRIQQVVRGDSAAYFCASSPRGQGGETQYFGPGTRLLVL.